These 31 T cell receptor beta chains were sequenced from one sample in a study of blood T cell repertoires in COVID-19. Profiled with immunoSEQ multiplex PCR; TCRdb holds only in-frame clones, not every one. The data hold around 120,000 clones, with 85% to 90% observed a single time. Sequenced sample: peripheral blood. The receptors originated from a woman of 80 years or more with acute or convalescent COVID-19.

The chain joins TRBV7-2 to TRBJ1-5; D may be TRBD1 (5 bases). There are 15 residues in the CDR3. CDR1 SGHTA and CDR2 FQGNSA come from the germline V gene. Trimming took off 1 base at V and 5 bases at J, with 12 bases between the two ends. This CDR3 is CASSLVAGSDQPQHF. The CDR3 nucleotides read TGTGCCAGCAGCTTAGTCGCAGGGTCCGATCAGCCCCAGCATTTT. The variable domain in full, with the rest retrieved from reference TRBV7-2 and TRBJ1-5, is GAGVSQSPSNKVTEKGKDVELRCDPISGHTALYWYRQSLGQGLEFLIYFQGNSAPDKSGLPSDRFSAERTGGSVSTLTIQRTQQEDSAVYLCASSLVAGSDQPQHFGDGTRLSIL.

The chain couples TRBV19 to TRBJ1-1, with no clear D. The CDR3 is made up of 13 amino acids. Trimming stripped 6 bases from V and 3 bases from J, with 11 bases between. Germline loops: CDR1 LNHDA, CDR2 SQIVND (reference sequence). The CDR3 spells CASRSIGDTEAFF. In DNA form, the CDR3 reads TGTGCCAGTAGATCCATTGGAGACACTGAAGCTTTCTTT.

The chain has TRBV28 and TRBJ2-5; possible D gene TRBD2, 5 bases. Germline V gives CDR1 MDHEN, CDR2 SYDVKM. The CDR3 contains 13 residues. V gave up 6 bases and J gave up 2 bases, with 10 bases separating them. CDR3: CASSRRGQETQYF. Written as DNA, the CDR3 is TGTGCCAGCAGCCGACGGGGACAAGAGACCCAGTACTTC.

This rearrangement joins TRBV2 to TRBJ2-7, with 10 bases fitting TRBD1. The CDR3 is 15 amino acids. J lost 3 bases, V lost 7 bases, and 9 bases had no gene match. Germline-derived CDR1 and CDR2 are SNHLY and FYNNEI. CDR3 nucleotides: TGTGCCAGCAAACAACCCGGGACAGGGGTCTACGAGCAGTACTTC. Translating gives CASKQPGTGVYEQYF.

The genes are TRBV3-1 (or the pseudogene TRBV3-2) and TRBJ1-1; the D gene is possibly TRBD1 (5 bases). The V end lost 3 bases, the J end lost 4 bases, and 6 bases lay between the germline ends. The CDR3 totals 12 residues. Germline V gives CDR1 LGHDT, CDR2 YNNKEL (reference sequence). The CDR3 loop reads CASSQGLTEAFF. The CDR3 region has the DNA TGTGCCAGCAGCCAGGGACTCACTGAAGCTTTCTTT.

This rearrangement joins TRBV11-2 to TRBJ2-5; 10 positions match TRBD2. From germline, CDR1 is SGHAT and CDR2 FQNNGV. V shed 10 bases, J shed 1 base, and the junction held 6 bases outside the gene matches. The CDR3 is 14 residues long. Here the CDR3 DNA reads TGTGCCACCGAGGCTAGCGGGGGCCAAGAGACCCAGTACTTC. It is translated as CATEASGGQETQYF. Full variable domain (outside the CDR3, taken from reference TRBV11-2 and TRBJ2-5): EAGVAQSPRYKIIEKRQSVAFWCNPISGHATLYWYQQILGQGPKLLIQFQNNGVVDDSQLPKDRFSAERLKGVDSTLKIQPAKLEDSAVYLCATEASGGQETQYFGPGTRLLVL.

This chain links TRBV28 with TRBJ2-7; D is possibly TRBD1 (7 bases). Per the germline V gene, CDR1 is MDHEN and CDR2 is SYDVKM. The length of the CDR3 is 15 residues. The germline V and J ends were trimmed by 5 bases and 1 base, with 15 bases remaining between them. The CDR3 loop is CASSPPRGESYEQYF. CDR3 nucleotides: TGTGCCAGCAGTCCACCCAGGGGGGAGTCCTACGAGCAGTACTTC. Full variable domain (missing parts from reference TRBV28 and TRBJ2-7): DVKVTQSSRYLVKRTGEKVFLECVQDMDHENMFWYRQDPGLGLRLIYFSYDVKMKEKGDIPEGYSVSREKKERFSLILESASTNQTSMYLCASSPPRGESYEQYFGPGTRLTVT.

The genes are TRBV7-6 and TRBJ2-6; TRBD2 might be the D (5 bases). There are 15 residues in the CDR3. The V and J ends lost 5 bases and 2 bases respectively, with 10 bases between them. Per the germline V gene, CDR1 is SGHVS and CDR2 is FNYEAQ. The CDR3 here is CASSRRSAGANVLTF. The CDR3 region has the DNA TGTGCCAGCAGCCGGAGGTCGGCTGGGGCCAACGTCCTGACTTTC.

This chain uses TRBV7-8 with TRBJ1-1; 8 nucleotides agree with TRBD1. Trimming at V came to 3 bases and at J to 1 base, leaving 1 base not matched to a gene. The CDR3 is 14 amino acids. Germline CDR1 reads SGHVS; CDR2 reads FQNEAQ. The CDR3 loop reads CASSFGTGNTEAFF. In DNA form, the CDR3 reads TGTGCCAGCAGCTTCGGGACAGGGAACACTGAAGCTTTCTTT.

The chain uses TRBV15 and TRBJ2-1, with D tentatively TRBD2 (6 bases). The CDR3 runs 15 residues. The V gene lost 0 bases and the J gene lost 6 bases, with 12 bases spanning the gap. Germline V gives CDR1 LNHNV, CDR2 YYDKDF (reference sequence). The CDR3 protein is CATSRDMGGTNEQFF. In DNA form, the CDR3 reads TGTGCCACCAGCAGAGATATGGGGGGAACCAATGAGCAGTTCTTC.

The chain joins TRBV6-5 to TRBJ2-3; tentatively, D is TRBD1 (6 bases). V was cut by 7 bases and J by 6 bases, with 20 bases left in between. The CDR3 runs to 15 residues. CDR1 and CDR2 (germline): MNHEY, SVGAGI. The DNA for the CDR3 is TGTGCCAGCAAAACTGGGGGACAAGGGGAGGATACGCAGTATTTT. Protein: CASKTGGQGEDTQYF.

The chain links TRBV6-5 to TRBJ2-7; the match to TRBD2 covers 13 bases. This CDR3 contains 15 residues. Germline assignment: CDR1 MNHEY and CDR2 SVGAGI. The V gene end was trimmed by 6 bases and the J gene end by 2 bases; junction bases not matched to a gene: 4. The CDR3 DNA follows: TGTGCCAGCAGCCCGACTAGCGGGGGGACCTACGAGCAGTACTTC. Translating it yields CASSPTSGGTYEQYF.

CDR3: CATSDTGNEQYF. The CDR3 nucleotides read TGTGCCACCAGCGACACAGGGAACGAGCAGTACTTC. The V gene is TRBV24-1, the J gene TRBJ2-7, with TRBD1 as a possible D gene (6 bases). This CDR3 has 12 residues. CDR1 and CDR2 (germline): KGHDR, SFDVKD. The V end lost 7 bases, the J end lost 5 bases, and 11 bases lay between the germline ends.

The chain uses TRBV2 and TRBJ1-2; perhaps TRBD1 as D (5 bases). The CDR3 loop spans 14 amino acids. Germline V lookup: CDR1 SNHLY, CDR2 FYNNEI. The V gene lost 0 bases and the J gene lost 3 bases, with 8 bases spanning the gap. The CDR3 region has the DNA TGTGCCAGCAGTGAAGCGGCAGGGTACTATGGCTACACCTTC. Its protein product is CASSEAAGYYGYTF.

This chain joins TRBV30 and TRBJ1-1, with 8 nucleotides matching TRBD1. CDR1 GTSNPN and CDR2 SVGIG come from the germline V gene (reference sequence). With V trimmed by 4 bases and J by 5 bases, 6 bases remained unmatched. This CDR3 comprises 13 residues. The CDR3 protein is CAWTGGGGTEAFF. The DNA for the CDR3 is TGTGCCTGGACAGGGGGCGGTGGGACTGAAGCTTTCTTT.

This clone was counted once. This rearrangement joins TRBV28 to TRBJ1-3; possible D gene TRBD1, 5 bases. The CDR3 sequence is 15 residues long. V lost 3 bases to trimming and J lost 0 bases, with 9 bases between them. CDR1 and CDR2 (germline): MDHEN, SYDVKM. Here the CDR3 DNA reads TGTGCCAGCAGTTTGGAGGGGCGCTCTGGAAACACCATATATTTT. Amino acid sequence: CASSLEGRSGNTIYF.

This chain uses TRBV29-1 with TRBJ2-1, with 8 bases aligning to TRBD1. The CDR3 contains 14 residues. The V gene's germline CDR1 is SQVTM and CDR2 ANQGSEA. V was clipped by 3 bases and J by 4 bases; unmatched bases: 5. The CDR3 nucleotides read TGCAGCGTTGAGGGGACAGGATTGTACAATGAGCAGTTCTTC. It is translated as CSVEGTGLYNEQFF.

The chain recombines TRBV7-9 with TRBJ2-7; D ambiguous. Deletions cut 8 bases from V and 6 bases from J, with 11 bases between. This CDR3 has 11 amino acids. Germline V gene lookup returns CDR1 SEHNR and CDR2 FQNEAQ (reference sequence). The CDR3 region is CASSRYFEQYF. The CDR3 DNA follows: TGTGCCAGCTCGCGGTATTTCGAGCAGTACTTC.

This clone was seen a single time. This chain uses TRBV7-2 with TRBJ2-7, with 7 bases fitting TRBD1. J gave up 3 bases and V 4 bases, and 6 bases lay outside the gene matches. The CDR3 runs to 14 residues. Germline V lookup: CDR1 SGHTA, CDR2 FQGNSA. CDR3 in amino acids: CASSSGTVLYEQYF. The CDR3 nucleotides are TGTGCCAGCAGCTCCGGGACAGTCCTCTACGAGCAGTACTTC. The whole variable domain, remainder taken from reference TRBV7-2 and TRBJ2-7, is GAGVSQSPSNKVTEKGKDVELRCDPISGHTALYWYRQSLGQGLEFLIYFQGNSAPDKSGLPSDRFSAERTGGSVSTLTIQRTQQEDSAVYLCASSSGTVLYEQYFGPGTRLTVT.

The J gene is TRBJ2-5, the V gene TRBV5-1, with 10 bases that match TRBD2. With 2 bases clipped from V and 0 bases from J, the junction kept 4 bases outside the gene matches. The germline V gene has CDR1 SGHRS and CDR2 YFSETQ. The CDR3 length is 16 residues. CDR3 DNA: TGCGCCAGCAGCTTATCGACTAGCGGGTACCAAGAGACCCAGTACTTC. This sequence encodes CASSLSTSGYQETQYF.

This chain links TRBV28 with TRBJ1-5, with 8 nucleotides matching TRBD1. Losses at the gene ends were 5 bases for V and 3 bases for J; bases not matched to a gene: 6. The germline V gene encodes CDR1 MDHEN and CDR2 SYDVKM. The CDR3 length is 15 residues. In nucleotides, the CDR3 is TGTGCCAGCAGTCGGCGACAGGGGAACAATCAGCCCCAGCATTTT. Protein: CASSRRQGNNQPQHF.

The V and J genes are TRBV18 and TRBJ2-5, with D tentatively TRBD1 (5 bases). This CDR3 is built from 14 residues. CDR1 is KGHSH and CDR2 is LQKENI in the germline V gene. V lost 2 bases to trimming and J lost 3 bases, with 10 bases between them. CDR3 amino acids: CASSPSAREETQYF. CDR3 DNA: TGTGCCAGCTCACCATCCGCCAGGGAAGAGACCCAGTACTTC.

This chain links TRBV3-1 (or the pseudogene TRBV3-2) with TRBJ2-7; 9 bases map to TRBD1. This CDR3 has 15 amino acids. From germline, CDR1 is LGHDT and CDR2 YNNKEL (reference sequence). The V and J ends lost 1 base and 2 bases, in that order; junction bases with no gene match: 3. CDR3 protein: CASSQAWTGAYEQYF. CDR3 coding DNA: TGTGCCAGCAGCCAAGCTTGGACAGGGGCCTACGAGCAGTACTTC.

The chain carries TRBV10-2 and TRBJ2-3; D might be TRBD1 (5 bases). From germline, CDR1 is WSHSY and CDR2 SAAADI. The CDR3 sequence is 12 residues long. V was clipped by 2 bases and J by 5 bases, with 5 bases between them. For the CDR3, the DNA is TGCGCCAGCAGTGAGCAGGGAGATACGCAGTATTTT. Protein sequence: CASSEQGDTQYF.

This chain links TRBV2 with TRBJ1-1; 7 nucleotides agree with TRBD1. J gave up 12 bases and V 6 bases, and 13 bases lay outside the gene matches. The CDR3 is 13 residues long. Germline V gene data show CDR1 as SNHLY and CDR2 as FYNNEI. In DNA, the CDR3 is TGTGCCAGCAGCGACCTCAGACAGGGCTGGCCTTTCTTT. This translates into CASSDLRQGWPFF.

This clone was counted a few times. The chain is built from TRBV10-1 and TRBJ2-2; tentative D call: TRBD1 (5 bases). Germline V gene sequence: CDR1 WNHNN, CDR2 SYGVQD (reference sequence). This CDR3 comprises 14 residues. The V end lost 6 bases, the J end lost 2 bases, and 10 bases lay between the germline ends. The CDR3 loop reads CASSSTGNTGELFF. CDR3 DNA sequence: TGCGCCAGCAGCTCTACAGGAAACACCGGGGAGCTGTTTTTT.

The chain has TRBV27 and TRBJ1-5; D gene unclear. V dropped 6 bases and J dropped 1 base, with 7 bases sitting between them. The CDR3 runs 13 residues. Germline V CDR1 and CDR2: MNHEY, SMNVEV (reference sequence). The CDR3 loop reads CASSAGSNQPQHF. The CDR3 DNA sequence: TGTGCCAGCAGCGCCGGGAGCAATCAGCCCCAGCATTTT.

The chain carries TRBV7-2 and TRBJ2-1; 7 bases map to TRBD2. CDR1 is SGHTA and CDR2 is FQGNSA in the germline V gene. V was clipped by 1 base and J by 2 bases; unmatched bases: 2. The CDR3 is 15 residues long. CDR3 nucleotide sequence: TGTGCCAGCAGCTTAGGCGGGGGTCCCTACAATGAGCAGTTCTTC. Residues: CASSLGGGPYNEQFF.

V usage is TRBV24-1 and J usage is TRBJ2-3; 7 nucleotides agree with TRBD1. This CDR3 has 17 amino acids. J gave up 4 bases and V 1 base, and 10 bases lay outside the gene matches. Germline values: CDR1 KGHDR, CDR2 SFDVKD. For the CDR3, the DNA is TGTGCCACCAGTGATTTTTCGTGGCCAGGGGGTCCAGATACGCAGTATTTT. Translated, it gives CATSDFSWPGGPDTQYF.

The genes are TRBV10-3 and TRBJ1-1; 7 bases fit TRBD1. CDR1 ENHRY and CDR2 SYGVKD come from the germline V gene. The CDR3 extends over 15 amino acids. With V trimmed by 6 bases and J by 5 bases, 12 bases remained unmatched. The CDR3 DNA reads TGTGCCATCAGCGACAGGGCCCACGACGCGACTGAAGCTTTCTTT. This sequence encodes CAISDRAHDATEAFF.

Only one count was recorded for this clone. This chain uses TRBV14 with TRBJ2-7; D is possibly TRBD1 (5 bases). Germline V gene data show CDR1 as SGHDN and CDR2 as FVKESK. This CDR3 region has 15 residues. The germline V and J ends were trimmed by 1 base and 2 bases, with 12 bases remaining between them. Written as DNA, the CDR3 is TGTGCCAGCAGCCAAGGACCCACAGGAACCTACGAGCAGTACTTC. Amino acid sequence: CASSQGPTGTYEQYF.